A selection of T cell receptor beta chains follows, all from one sample in a study of breast tumors, draining lymph nodes, adjacent tissues. TCRdb re-derived calls from the multiplex PCR reads in MiXCR, one entry per CDR3 protein. In the table there are about 35,000 distinct CDR3 sequences, around a third of which are singletons. Sequenced: breast tumor tissue. Source of these receptors: a female donor with breast cancer. Some clones in this sample may be carry-over from other donors' samples. CDR3s include the opening cysteine and the closing phenylalanine or tryptophan. The order of the fields is CDR3 protein, CDR3 DNA, V gene, J gene, clone size, D gene. D genes are given only for firm matches. Size is omitted from some rows. Given values are once, few, many or a class for expanded clones.

cdr3_aa: CASSYPQNTGELFF
cdr3_nt: TGTGCCAGCAGTTACCCACAGAACACCGGGGAGCTGTTTTTT
v_call: TRBV6-6
j_call: TRBJ2-2
clone_size: -
d_call: -

cdr3_aa: CASSPFAGGEQFF
cdr3_nt: TGTGCCAGCAGTCCCTTCGCGGGAGGTGAGCAGTTCTTC
v_call: TRBV28
j_call: TRBJ2-1
clone_size: few
d_call: TRBD2

cdr3_aa: CASSGTSVATDTQYF
cdr3_nt: TGTGCCAGCAGCGGGACTAGCGTGGCCACAGATACGCAGTATTTT
v_call: TRBV28
j_call: TRBJ2-3
clone_size: many
d_call: TRBD2

cdr3_aa: CASRGVPNEQYF
cdr3_nt: TGTGCCAGCCGCGGGGTTCCCAACGAGCAGTACTTC
v_call: TRBV28
j_call: TRBJ2-7
clone_size: many
d_call: -

cdr3_aa: CSARDTREETQYF
cdr3_nt: TGCAGTGCTAGAGATACGAGAGAGGAGACCCAGTACTTC
v_call: TRBV20-1
j_call: TRBJ2-5
clone_size: -
d_call: -

cdr3_aa: CASSLSAGSHDEQFF
cdr3_nt: TGTGCCAGCAGCTTATCGGCGGGTAGCCACGATGAGCAGTTCTTC
v_call: TRBV7-2
j_call: TRBJ2-1
clone_size: many
d_call: -

cdr3_aa: CASSLSRGWEETQYF
cdr3_nt: TGCGCCAGCAGCTTGTCGCGAGGTTGGGAAGAGACCCAGTACTTC
v_call: TRBV5-1
j_call: TRBJ2-5
clone_size: many
d_call: -

cdr3_aa: CASRGQSIDQPQHF
cdr3_nt: TGTGCCAGCAGGGGACAGAGCATAGATCAGCCCCAGCATTTT
v_call: TRBV6-1
j_call: TRBJ1-5
clone_size: -
d_call: TRBD1

cdr3_aa: CASSQGRVQETQYF
cdr3_nt: TGTGCCAGCAGCCAAGGCCGGGTCCAAGAGACCCAGTACTTC
v_call: TRBV4-2
j_call: TRBJ2-5
clone_size: many
d_call: -

cdr3_aa: CASSSSPPLIQYF
cdr3_nt: TGTGCCAGCAGTTCGTCCCCACCCCTCATTCAGTACTTC
v_call: TRBV27
j_call: TRBJ2-4
clone_size: few
d_call: -

cdr3_aa: CASSLEGTGVGNEKLFF
cdr3_nt: TGCGCCAGCAGCTTGGAAGGCACCGGGGTCGGTAATGAAAAACTGTTTTTT
v_call: TRBV5-1
j_call: TRBJ1-4
clone_size: many
d_call: -

cdr3_aa: CASNHSCEQYF
cdr3_nt: TGTGCCAGCAACCACTCCTGTGAGCAGTACTTC
v_call: TRBV2
j_call: TRBJ2-7
clone_size: -
d_call: -

cdr3_aa: CASSINLYNEQFF
cdr3_nt: TGTGCCAGTAGTATAAATCTCTACAATGAGCAGTTCTTC
v_call: TRBV19
j_call: TRBJ2-1
clone_size: many
d_call: -

cdr3_aa: CASSGLTADLLYNEQFF
cdr3_nt: TGTGCCAGCAGTGGTCTAACAGCGGACCTTCTCTACAATGAGCAGTTCTTC
v_call: TRBV2
j_call: TRBJ2-1
clone_size: many
d_call: -

cdr3_aa: CSASGRAYEQYF
cdr3_nt: TGCAGTGCTAGCGGGAGGGCCTACGAGCAGTACTTC
v_call: TRBV20-1
j_call: TRBJ2-7
clone_size: many
d_call: TRBD2

cdr3_aa: CASSFGPTGELFF
cdr3_nt: TGTGCCAGCAGCTTTGGACCCACCGGGGAGCTGTTTTTT
v_call: TRBV7-9
j_call: TRBJ2-2
clone_size: -
d_call: -

cdr3_aa: CASSSRETQYF
cdr3_nt: TGTGCCAGCAGTTCCCGGGAGACCCAGTACTTC
v_call: TRBV28
j_call: TRBJ2-5
clone_size: -
d_call: -

cdr3_aa: CASSSLDPNTGELFF
cdr3_nt: TGTGCCAGCAGTTCACTAGATCCGAACACCGGGGAGCTGTTTTTT
v_call: TRBV28
j_call: TRBJ2-2
clone_size: few
d_call: -

cdr3_aa: CASSYSTGAGANVLTF
cdr3_nt: TGTGCCAGCAGTTACTCGACAGGGGCCGGGGCCAACGTCCTGACTTTC
v_call: TRBV6-6
j_call: TRBJ2-6
clone_size: many
d_call: TRBD1

cdr3_aa: CSARDVTEQFF
cdr3_nt: TGCAGTGCTAGAGATGTCACTGAGCAGTTCTTC
v_call: TRBV20-1
j_call: TRBJ2-1
clone_size: many
d_call: -

cdr3_aa: CASSGGTSGRVMITSQNIQYF
cdr3_nt: TGCGCCAGCAGCGGTGGGACTAGCGGGAGAGTGATGATTACTAGCCAAAACATTCAGTACTTC
v_call: TRBV5-1
j_call: TRBJ2-4
clone_size: -
d_call: TRBD2

cdr3_aa: CASSYSGTGNSYNEQFF
cdr3_nt: TGTGCCAGCAGTTACTCAGGGACAGGGAACTCCTACAATGAGCAGTTCTTC
v_call: TRBV6-5
j_call: TRBJ2-1
clone_size: many
d_call: TRBD1

cdr3_aa: CASGRTSGSAYEQYF
cdr3_nt: TGTGCCAGCGGAAGGACTAGCGGGTCGGCCTACGAGCAGTACTTC
v_call: TRBV6-5
j_call: TRBJ2-7
clone_size: many
d_call: TRBD2

cdr3_aa: CASSLEGGLLASLGHTQYF
cdr3_nt: TGTGCCAGCAGCTTAGAGGGGGGTTTACTAGCCAGCCTTGGCCATACGCAGTATTTT
v_call: TRBV7-6
j_call: TRBJ2-3
clone_size: many
d_call: -

cdr3_aa: CASSPQKGEWNEQYF
cdr3_nt: TGTGCCAGCAGCCCCCAAAAGGGGGAGTGGAACGAGCAGTACTTC
v_call: TRBV7-3
j_call: TRBJ2-7
clone_size: -
d_call: -

cdr3_aa: CASSSSGWRSYNEQFF
cdr3_nt: TGTGCCAGCAGCTCTAGCGGATGGAGGTCCTACAATGAGCAGTTCTTC
v_call: TRBV6-5
j_call: TRBJ2-1
clone_size: -
d_call: TRBD2

cdr3_aa: CASSLSRDNTNEQFF
cdr3_nt: TGTGCCAGTAGTCTCTCCCGGGATAACACCAATGAGCAGTTCTTC
v_call: TRBV19
j_call: TRBJ2-1
clone_size: many
d_call: -

cdr3_aa: CSARFSGRSGELFF
cdr3_nt: TGCAGCGCCCGCTTTAGCGGGAGATCCGGGGAGCTGTTTTTT
v_call: TRBV29-1
j_call: TRBJ2-2
clone_size: many
d_call: TRBD2

cdr3_aa: CASSEGLAGGNPQYF
cdr3_nt: TGTGCCAGCAGTGAAGGACTAGCGGGGGGGAATCCGCAGTATTTT
v_call: TRBV6-1
j_call: TRBJ2-3
clone_size: once
d_call: TRBD2

cdr3_aa: CAWRAGLAGGFTQYF
cdr3_nt: TGTGCCTGGAGGGCGGGACTAGCGGGAGGGTTCACGCAGTATTTT
v_call: TRBV30
j_call: TRBJ2-3
clone_size: -
d_call: TRBD2

cdr3_aa: CASSEYAGDYGYTF
cdr3_nt: TGTGCCAGCAGTGAATATGCCGGGGACTATGGCTACACCTTC
v_call: TRBV2
j_call: TRBJ1-2
clone_size: many
d_call: -

cdr3_aa: CASSRLAGGTDTQYF
cdr3_nt: TGTGCCAGCAGCCGACTAGCGGGAGGCACAGATACGCAGTATTTT
v_call: TRBV3-1
j_call: TRBJ2-3
clone_size: few
d_call: TRBD2

cdr3_aa: CASTSLAGGGEQYF
cdr3_nt: TGTGCCAGCACCTCACTAGCGGGAGGGGGCGAGCAGTACTTC
v_call: TRBV7-8
j_call: TRBJ2-7
clone_size: many
d_call: TRBD2

cdr3_aa: CSALTSGSTDTQYF
cdr3_nt: TGCAGTGCCCTGACTAGCGGGAGCACAGATACGCAGTATTTT
v_call: TRBV20-1
j_call: TRBJ2-3
clone_size: many
d_call: TRBD2

cdr3_aa: CASSRDLGEGGELFF
cdr3_nt: TGCGCCAGCAGCCGGGACCTAGGGGAAGGCGGGGAGCTGTTTTTT
v_call: TRBV5-1
j_call: TRBJ2-2
clone_size: many
d_call: -

cdr3_aa: CSVEDGRQSTDTQYF
cdr3_nt: TGCAGCGTTGAAGATGGAAGGCAGAGCACAGATACGCAGTATTTT
v_call: TRBV29-1
j_call: TRBJ2-3
clone_size: -
d_call: -

cdr3_aa: CASSLALSAYEQYF
cdr3_nt: TGTGCCAGCAGCTTGGCCCTATCAGCCTACGAGCAGTACTTC
v_call: TRBV5-6
j_call: TRBJ2-7
clone_size: -
d_call: -

cdr3_aa: CASSVGGSGRRGETQYF
cdr3_nt: TGTGCCAGCAGCGTAGGGGGTAGCGGGAGAAGGGGAGAGACCCAGTACTTC
v_call: TRBV9
j_call: TRBJ2-5
clone_size: medium-sized
d_call: TRBD2

cdr3_aa: CASSYDRGSQETQYF
cdr3_nt: TGTGCCAGCAGTTACGACAGGGGCTCTCAAGAGACCCAGTACTTC
v_call: TRBV6-5
j_call: TRBJ2-5
clone_size: -
d_call: TRBD1

cdr3_aa: CSALGRNTEAFF
cdr3_nt: TGCAGTGCCCTGGGACGGAACACTGAAGCTTTCTTT
v_call: TRBV20-1
j_call: TRBJ1-1
clone_size: few
d_call: -

cdr3_aa: CASSLRDRIGGYTF
cdr3_nt: TGTGCCAGCAGTTTACGGGACAGGATAGGAGGCTACACCTTC
v_call: TRBV12-3/TRBV12-4
j_call: TRBJ1-2
clone_size: many
d_call: TRBD1

cdr3_aa: CASSEDPGANSPLHF
cdr3_nt: TGTGCCAGCAGTGAGGATCCGGGGGCCAATTCACCCCTCCACTTT
v_call: TRBV6-1
j_call: TRBJ1-6
clone_size: many
d_call: -

cdr3_aa: CASSRGQGASYEQYF
cdr3_nt: TGTGCCAGCAGCCGAGGACAGGGGGCCTCCTACGAGCAGTACTTC
v_call: TRBV14
j_call: TRBJ2-7
clone_size: many
d_call: TRBD1

cdr3_aa: CSARGGSLGVYEQYF
cdr3_nt: TGCAGTGCTAGAGGGGGGTCATTGGGCGTCTACGAGCAGTACTTC
v_call: TRBV20-1
j_call: TRBJ2-7
clone_size: many
d_call: -

cdr3_aa: CATSRLSGNEYTQYF
cdr3_nt: TGTGCCACCAGCAGGCTTTCCGGGAACGAATATACGCAGTATTTT
v_call: TRBV15
j_call: TRBJ2-3
clone_size: many
d_call: -

cdr3_aa: CSASGTTNEKLFF
cdr3_nt: TGCAGTGCCTCCGGAACAACTAATGAAAAACTGTTTTTT
v_call: TRBV20-1
j_call: TRBJ1-4
clone_size: many
d_call: -

cdr3_aa: CASSLSAGPYEQYF
cdr3_nt: TGTGCCAGCAGTTTATCCGCGGGCCCCTACGAGCAGTACTTC
v_call: TRBV27
j_call: TRBJ2-7
clone_size: -
d_call: -

cdr3_aa: CATSVGGFSGRGGYNEQFF
cdr3_nt: TGTGCCACCAGTGTGGGGGGCTTTAGCGGGAGAGGGGGTTACAATGAGCAGTTCTTC
v_call: TRBV24-1
j_call: TRBJ2-1
clone_size: many
d_call: TRBD2

cdr3_aa: CASSLAGVGSGANVLTF
cdr3_nt: TGTGCCAGCAGCTTAGCGGGGGTGGGGTCTGGGGCCAACGTCCTGACTTTC
v_call: TRBV7-8
j_call: TRBJ2-6
clone_size: many
d_call: -

cdr3_aa: CASSLDGGADYGYTF
cdr3_nt: TGTGCCAGCAGCTTGGATGGGGGAGCGGACTATGGCTACACCTTC
v_call: TRBV5-6
j_call: TRBJ1-2
clone_size: medium-sized
d_call: -

cdr3_aa: CSAKEGQETQYF
cdr3_nt: TGCAGTGCGAAGGAGGGCCAAGAGACCCAGTACTTC
v_call: TRBV20-1
j_call: TRBJ2-5
clone_size: -
d_call: -

cdr3_aa: CASSGKGSSTDTQYF
cdr3_nt: TGTGCCAGCAGCGGAAAGGGGAGTAGCACAGATACGCAGTATTTT
v_call: TRBV6-1
j_call: TRBJ2-3
clone_size: many
d_call: -

cdr3_aa: CASSESGTYNEQFF
cdr3_nt: TGTGCCAGCAGTGAGTCGGGAACCTACAATGAGCAGTTCTTC
v_call: TRBV25-1
j_call: TRBJ2-1
clone_size: many
d_call: -

cdr3_aa: CASRQGARETQYF
cdr3_nt: TGTGCCAGCAGACAGGGGGCGCGGGAGACCCAGTACTTC
v_call: TRBV6-5
j_call: TRBJ2-5
clone_size: many
d_call: TRBD1

cdr3_aa: CASSSGTRHRTDTQYF
cdr3_nt: TGTGCCAGCAGCTCGGGGACTAGACACCGCACAGATACGCAGTATTTT
v_call: TRBV11-2
j_call: TRBJ2-3
clone_size: many
d_call: TRBD2

cdr3_aa: CASNVPRTSGRSSYNEQFF
cdr3_nt: TGTGCCAGTAACGTCCCTCGGACTAGCGGGAGGAGCTCCTACAATGAGCAGTTCTTC
v_call: TRBV19
j_call: TRBJ2-1
clone_size: many
d_call: TRBD2

cdr3_aa: CASSLEEGSYEQYF
cdr3_nt: TGTGCCAGCAGCTTAGAGGAGGGATCCTACGAGCAGTACTTC
v_call: TRBV7-6
j_call: TRBJ2-7
clone_size: many
d_call: -

cdr3_aa: CSVEDLRGAGGTQYF
cdr3_nt: TGCAGCGTTGAAGATCTTCGGGGAGCGGGGGGGACCCAGTACTTC
v_call: TRBV29-1
j_call: TRBJ2-5
clone_size: few
d_call: TRBD2

cdr3_aa: CASSFGHNTDTQYF
cdr3_nt: TGCGCCAGCAGCTTTGGCCATAACACAGATACGCAGTATTTT
v_call: TRBV5-1
j_call: TRBJ2-3
clone_size: medium-sized
d_call: -

cdr3_aa: CASSGQVGQETQYF
cdr3_nt: TGTGCCAGTAGTGGGCAGGTAGGCCAAGAGACCCAGTACTTC
v_call: TRBV19
j_call: TRBJ2-5
clone_size: many
d_call: -